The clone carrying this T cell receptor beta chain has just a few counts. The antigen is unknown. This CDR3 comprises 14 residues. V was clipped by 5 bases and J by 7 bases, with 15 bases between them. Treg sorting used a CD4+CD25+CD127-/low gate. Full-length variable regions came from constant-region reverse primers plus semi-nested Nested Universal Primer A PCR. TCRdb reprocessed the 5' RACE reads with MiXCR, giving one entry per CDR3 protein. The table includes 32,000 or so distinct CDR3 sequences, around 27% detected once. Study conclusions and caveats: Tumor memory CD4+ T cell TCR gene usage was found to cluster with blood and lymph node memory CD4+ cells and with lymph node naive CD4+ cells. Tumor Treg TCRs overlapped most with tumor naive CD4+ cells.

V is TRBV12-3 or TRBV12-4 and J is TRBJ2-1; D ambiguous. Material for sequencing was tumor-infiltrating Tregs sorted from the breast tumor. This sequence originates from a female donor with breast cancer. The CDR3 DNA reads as TGTGCCAGCAGTCCCCCCGGACGCCCGAATGAGCAGTTCTTC. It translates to CASSPPGRPNEQFF.